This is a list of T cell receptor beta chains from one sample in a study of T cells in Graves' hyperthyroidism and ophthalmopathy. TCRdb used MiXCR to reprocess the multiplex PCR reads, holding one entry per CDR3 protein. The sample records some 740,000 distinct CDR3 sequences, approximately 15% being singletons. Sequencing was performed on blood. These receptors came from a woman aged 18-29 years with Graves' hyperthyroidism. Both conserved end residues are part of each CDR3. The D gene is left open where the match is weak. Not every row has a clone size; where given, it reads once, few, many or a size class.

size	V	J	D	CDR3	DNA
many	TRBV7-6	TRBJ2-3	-	CASSLITSTDTQYF	TGTGCCAGCAGCCTGATAACTAGCACAGATACGCAGTATTTT
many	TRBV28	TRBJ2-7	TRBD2	CASSHTRWTSGYEQYF	TGTGCCAGCAGTCACACACGGTGGACTAGCGGATACGAGCAGTACTTC
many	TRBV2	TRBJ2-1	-	CASSGGPSRNEQFF	TGTGCCAGCAGTGGGGGACCTAGCCGCAATGAGCAGTTCTTC
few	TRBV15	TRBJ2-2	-	CATATSPNTGELFF	TGTGCCACCGCCACTAGCCCGAACACCGGGGAGCTGTTTTTT
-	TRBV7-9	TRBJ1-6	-	CASSFNGGPLHF	TGTGCCAGCAGCTTCAATGGCGGTCCCCTCCACTTT
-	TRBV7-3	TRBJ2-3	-	CASSLRGSVVTDTQYF	TGTGCCAGCAGCTTACGTGGGAGCGTTGTCACAGATACGCAGTATTTT
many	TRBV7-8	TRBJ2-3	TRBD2	CASSLEVAGGADTQYF	TGTGCCAGCAGCTTAGAAGTAGCGGGAGGCGCAGATACGCAGTATTTT
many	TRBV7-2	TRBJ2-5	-	CASSGGANQYF	TGTGCCAGCAGCGGGGGGGCGAACCAGTACTTC
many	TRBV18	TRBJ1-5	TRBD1	CASSPRQGRNQPQHF	TGTGCCAGCTCACCTCGACAGGGTCGGAATCAGCCCCAGCATTTT
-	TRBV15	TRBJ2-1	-	CATSRGVLPDEQFF	TGTGCCACCAGCAGGGGAGTTTTGCCGGATGAGCAGTTCTTC
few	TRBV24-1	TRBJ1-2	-	CATSDSRGGNYGYTF	TGTGCCACCAGTGATTCGCGGGGTGGGAACTATGGCTACACCTTC
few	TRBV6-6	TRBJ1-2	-	CASSYADRYQTSNYGYTF	TGTGCCAGCAGTTACGCCGACAGATACCAAACCTCGAACTATGGCTACACCTTC
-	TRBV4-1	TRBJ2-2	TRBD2	CASAWGGNTGELFF	TGCGCCAGCGCATGGGGGGGGAACACCGGGGAGCTGTTTTTT
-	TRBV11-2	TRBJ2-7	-	CASSSIAAAYEQYF	TGTGCCAGCAGCTCAATAGCGGCGGCCTACGAGCAGTACTTC
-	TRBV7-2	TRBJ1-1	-	CASSKIGARGGWGTEAFF	TGTGCCAGCAGCAAGATAGGGGCCCGTGGGGGATGGGGCACTGAAGCTTTCTTT
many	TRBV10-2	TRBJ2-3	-	CASSVVATWIDTQYF	TGCGCCAGCAGTGTAGTAGCGACGTGGATAGATACGCAGTATTTT
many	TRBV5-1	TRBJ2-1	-	CASSIGDRAYNEQFF	TGCGCCAGCAGCATAGGTGATAGAGCATACAATGAGCAGTTCTTC
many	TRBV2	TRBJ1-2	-	CASYNVRGRSGYTF	TGTGCCAGCTACAATGTCCGGGGGCGAAGTGGCTACACCTTC
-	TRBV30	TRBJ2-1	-	CAWIGTPGQQFF	TGTGCCTGGATTGGGACTCCCGGACAGCAGTTCTTC
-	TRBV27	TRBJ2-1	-	CASSSRQPSGNEQFF	TGTGCCAGCAGTTCCCGACAACCTTCAGGCAATGAGCAGTTCTTC
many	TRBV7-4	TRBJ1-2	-	CASSLGVGDGRLSFRSASNYGYTF	TGTGCCAGCAGCTTAGGAGTTGGGGATGGCAGACTCTCTTTTAGGTCTGCTTCTAACTATGGCTACACCTTC
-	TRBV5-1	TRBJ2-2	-	CASSLGDNLTGELFF	TGCGCCAGCAGCCTTGGGGATAATTTGACCGGGGAGCTGTTTTTT
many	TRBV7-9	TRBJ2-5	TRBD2	CASSPSLAGVYETQYF	TGTGCCAGCAGCCCGAGTCTAGCGGGAGTATACGAGACCCAGTACTTC
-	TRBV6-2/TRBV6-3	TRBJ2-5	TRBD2	CASSYSLADLQETQYF	TGTGCCAGCAGTTACTCGCTAGCGGACCTCCAAGAGACCCAGTACTTC
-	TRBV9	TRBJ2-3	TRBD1	CASRGGAGGRRGTDTQYF	TGTGCCAGCCGAGGGGGAGCAGGGGGCAGGAGGGGCACAGATACGCAGTATTTT
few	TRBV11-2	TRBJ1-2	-	CASTLGGEMSF	TGTGCCAGCACACTGGGGGGGGAAATGTCCTTC
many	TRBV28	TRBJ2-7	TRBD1	CASSSTGGSSYEQYF	TGTGCCAGCAGTTCCACAGGGGGAAGCTCCTACGAGCAGTACTTC
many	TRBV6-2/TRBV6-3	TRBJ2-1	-	CASSYVWNEQFF	TGTGCCAGCAGTTACGTGTGGAATGAGCAGTTCTTC
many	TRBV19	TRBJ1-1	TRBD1	CASSIGTGDTTEAFF	TGTGCCAGTAGTATCGGAACAGGGGATACCACTGAAGCTTTCTTT
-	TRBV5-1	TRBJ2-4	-	CASSIDSHNIQYF	TGCGCCAGCAGCATTGACAGTCACAACATTCAGTACTTC
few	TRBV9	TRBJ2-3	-	CASSVAVKGADTQYF	TGTGCCAGCAGCGTAGCGGTGAAAGGGGCGGATACGCAGTATTTT
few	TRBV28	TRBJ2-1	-	CASSPRLAPPNEQFF	TGTGCCAGCAGTCCCCGACTCGCGCCGCCAAATGAGCAGTTCTTC
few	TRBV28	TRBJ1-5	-	CASSSDFQPQHF	TGTGCCAGCAGTTCTGATTTTCAGCCCCAGCATTTT
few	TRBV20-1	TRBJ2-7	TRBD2	CSALTSGRTYSYEQYF	TGCAGTGCTTTGACTAGCGGGAGGACCTATTCCTACGAGCAGTACTTC
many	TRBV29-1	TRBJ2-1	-	CSVEGGPDSVYNEQFF	TGCAGCGTTGAAGGGGGCCCCGATTCGGTATACAATGAGCAGTTCTTC